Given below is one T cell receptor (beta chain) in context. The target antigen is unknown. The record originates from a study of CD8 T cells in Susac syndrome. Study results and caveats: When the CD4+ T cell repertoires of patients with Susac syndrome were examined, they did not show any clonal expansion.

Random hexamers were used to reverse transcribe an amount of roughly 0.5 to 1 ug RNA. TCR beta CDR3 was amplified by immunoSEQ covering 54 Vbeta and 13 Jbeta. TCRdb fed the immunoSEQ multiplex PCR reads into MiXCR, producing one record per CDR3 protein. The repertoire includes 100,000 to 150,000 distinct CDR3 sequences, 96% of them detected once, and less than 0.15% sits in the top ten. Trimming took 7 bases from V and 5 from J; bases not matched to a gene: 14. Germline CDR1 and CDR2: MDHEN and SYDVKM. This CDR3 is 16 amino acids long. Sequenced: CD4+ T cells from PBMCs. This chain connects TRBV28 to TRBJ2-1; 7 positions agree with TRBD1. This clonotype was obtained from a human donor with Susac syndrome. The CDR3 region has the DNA TGTGCCAGCACCCTAAGAGGGCAGGGGGTCAACAATGAGCAGTTCTTC. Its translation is CASTLRGQGVNNEQFF.